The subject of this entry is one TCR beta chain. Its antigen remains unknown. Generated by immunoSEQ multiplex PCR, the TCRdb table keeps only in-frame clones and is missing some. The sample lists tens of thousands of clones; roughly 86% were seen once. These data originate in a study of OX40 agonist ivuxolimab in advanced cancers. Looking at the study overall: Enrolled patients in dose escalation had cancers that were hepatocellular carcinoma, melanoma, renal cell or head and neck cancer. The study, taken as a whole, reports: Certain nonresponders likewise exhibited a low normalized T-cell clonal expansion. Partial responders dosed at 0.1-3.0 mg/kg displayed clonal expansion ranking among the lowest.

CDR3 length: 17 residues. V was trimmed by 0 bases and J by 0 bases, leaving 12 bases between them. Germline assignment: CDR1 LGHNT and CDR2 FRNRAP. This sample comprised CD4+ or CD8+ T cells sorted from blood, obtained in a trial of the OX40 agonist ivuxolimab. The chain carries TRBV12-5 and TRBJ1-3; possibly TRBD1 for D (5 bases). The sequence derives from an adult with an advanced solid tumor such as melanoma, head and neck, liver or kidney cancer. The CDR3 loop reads CASGLVIGADSGNTIYF. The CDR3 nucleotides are TGTGCTAGTGGTTTGGTAATCGGGGCGGACTCTGGAAACACCATATATTTT.